This TCR beta chain is from a study of type 1 and type 2 diabetes patients. CDR3 length: 14 residues. Trimming stripped 5 bases from V and 3 bases from J, with 13 bases between. Germline assignment: CDR1 LNHDA and CDR2 SQIVND (reference sequence). The PCR template was genomic DNA. The TCR beta CDR3 region was amplified using 30 forward and 13 reverse primers. Each CDR3 protein gets one entry after TCRdb re-called the multiplex PCR reads with MiXCR. This repertoire shows about 270,000 distinct CDR3 sequences, around 47% found once; its top ten account for roughly an eighth. The receptor was derived from a man between 18 and 35 years old with type 2 diabetes. The sample consisted of peripheral blood mononuclear cells (PBMCs). The V gene is TRBV19, the J gene TRBJ1-2; D may be TRBD1 (6 bases). CDR3 sequence reads: CASSSPDRYYGYTF. In DNA form, the CDR3 reads TGTGCCAGTAGTTCCCCGGACAGATACTATGGCTACACCTTC.